This note documents a single TCR beta chain sequence. This sample was included in a study of blood T cell repertoires in COVID-19. Study overall: Whether acute or convalescent, the COVID-19 samples came from the United States, Italy and Spain. Sources were T cells, B-cell-depleted T cells, or PBMCs; the material itself was cDNA or gDNA.

CDR3 length: 15 residues. The germline CDR1 and CDR2 sequences are SGHTA and FQGNSA. Trimming cost V 4 bases and J 6 bases; bases outside gene matches: 5. As handled by the study authors: Reference gene primer amplification gave estimated nucleated cell counts. The repertoire was sequenced with immunoSEQ multiplex PCR; TCRdb's copy has only in-frame clones and lacks some. D and trimming were read from the DNA, whereas the V and J calls and clone size are those reported in that table. The sample shows 150,000 or so clones, about nine tenths of them seen only once. The TCR sequence derives from a man aged 45-65 years with acute or convalescent COVID-19. Specimen: peripheral blood. The J gene is TRBJ2-3, the V gene TRBV7-2, with TRBD2 identical over 12 bases. The chain's CDR3 is CASSYGTSGSDTQYF. CDR3 nucleotides: TGTGCCAGCAGCTACGGGACTAGCGGGTCGGATACGCAGTATTTT.